This is a list of T cell receptor beta chains from one sample in a study of blood T cell repertoires in COVID-19. The repertoire was sequenced with immunoSEQ multiplex PCR; TCRdb's copy has only in-frame clones and lacks some. The sample records 380,000 or so clones, about 86% being singletons. The sequenced sample was peripheral blood. These receptors came from a woman aged 60-75 years with COVID-19, enrolled during active disease. Each CDR3 is given with its conserved first and last residue. The D gene is left open where the match is weak. Clone size is not always given. Where it is, it says once, few, many or a class for expanded clones.

TGTGCCTGGAGCGGGGGGGCAACAGATACGCAGTATTTT | CAWSGGATDTQYF | TRBJ2-3 | TRBV30 | TRBD2 | NA
TGTGCCAGCAGCTCGACTAGCGGGAGCTACAATGAGCAGTTCTTC | CASSSTSGSYNEQFF | TRBJ2-1 | TRBV7-3 | TRBD2 | once
TGTGCCGCGCGGAGGTCCTATAGCAATCAGCCCCAGCATTTT | CAARRSYSNQPQHF | TRBJ1-5 | TRBV7-9 | NA | few
TGTGCCAGCAGCCTGCCTTCACAGGGGGCGAGCACAGATACGCAGTATTTT | CASSLPSQGASTDTQYF | TRBJ2-3 | TRBV7-3 | TRBD1 | NA
TGTGCCAGCAGCCTCACGGACAGGGGATTTGCGTTCTTC | CASSLTDRGFAFF | TRBJ2-1 | TRBV5-6 | TRBD1 | NA
TGTGCCATCAGTGAGTCGTTTGCTAGCGGCGACACAGATACGCAGTATTTT | CAISESFASGDTDTQYF | TRBJ2-3 | TRBV10-3 | TRBD2 | once
TGTGCCAGCAGCCTGCTGGGACAGGGACCAAATTCACCCCTCCACTTT | CASSLLGQGPNSPLHF | TRBJ1-6 | TRBV11-2 | TRBD1 | NA
TGTGCCAGCAGTCCGGACAGGTTGAACACTGAAGCTTTCTTT | CASSPDRLNTEAFF | TRBJ1-1 | TRBV7-9 | TRBD1 | NA
TGTGCCAGCAGCCATGCCGACAGAAATGAAAAACTGTTTTTT | CASSHADRNEKLFF | TRBJ1-4 | TRBV13 | NA | NA
TGTGCCAGCAGTTACTCGGGGCCAGGCTATGGCTACACCTTC | CASSYSGPGYGYTF | TRBJ1-2 | TRBV6-5 | NA | NA
TGTGCCAGCAGCTTTCCTGACAGGGGTTATGGCTACACCTTC | CASSFPDRGYGYTF | TRBJ1-2 | TRBV5-6 | TRBD1 | NA
TGCGCCAGCAGCCAAGAGGGGGGTCTAGTCTACACCTTC | CASSQEGGLVYTF | TRBJ1-2 | TRBV4-3 | NA | NA
TGTGCCAGTAGCCTTACAGGGAGCACTGAAGCTTTCTTT | CASSLTGSTEAFF | TRBJ1-1 | TRBV19 | NA | NA
TGTGCCAGCAGGCCTTCGGACAGTATGAACACTGAAGCTTTCTTT | CASRPSDSMNTEAFF | TRBJ1-1 | TRBV3-1/TRBV3-2 | NA | NA
TGTGCCAGCAGAGGGACAGTCTCTGGAAACACCATATATTTT | CASRGTVSGNTIYF | TRBJ1-3 | TRBV6-6 | TRBD1 | NA
TGTGCCAGCAGCCCATCCTACGAGCAGTACTTC | CASSPSYEQYF | TRBJ2-7 | TRBV7-2 | NA | NA
TGTGCCAGCAGCTATAGCGGCCAGCCCCAGCATTTT | CASSYSGQPQHF | TRBJ1-5 | TRBV7-2 | NA | NA
TGTGCCAGCAGCTTTGGGACAGGATATAACGAGCAGTACTTC | CASSFGTGYNEQYF | TRBJ2-7 | TRBV5-4 | TRBD1 | NA
TGTGCCAGCAGCTTAAGGCCCGGACAGGGCTACTCACCCCTCCACTTT | CASSLRPGQGYSPLHF | TRBJ1-6 | TRBV7-2 | TRBD1 | NA
TGTGCCAGTACTAGCGGGGGGTCGCCCTACGAGCAGTACTTC | CASTSGGSPYEQYF | TRBJ2-7 | TRBV19 | TRBD2 | NA
TGTGCCAGCAGTTCCCGACAGGGGAGTCTCAATCAGCCCCAGCATTTT | CASSSRQGSLNQPQHF | TRBJ1-5 | TRBV6-5 | TRBD1 | NA
TGTGCCAGCTCACCCGGGACTAGCGGGGACGAGCAGTACTTC | CASSPGTSGDEQYF | TRBJ2-7 | TRBV18 | TRBD2 | NA
TGTGCCAGCAGCTTAGCGAGTATAGTGCTAACTGACACCATATATTTT | CASSLASIVLTDTIYF | TRBJ1-3 | TRBV7-8 | NA | NA
TGTGCCAGCAGTTATAACGCGCAGGGCAGATCATCCTACGAGCAGTACTTC | CASSYNAQGRSSYEQYF | TRBJ2-7 | TRBV6-2/TRBV6-3 | NA | NA
TGTGCCAGCAGCGTAGGTTGGCGGTACACAGATACGCAGTATTTT | CASSVGWRYTDTQYF | TRBJ2-3 | TRBV9 | NA | NA
TGTGCCAGCAGCAATTCGGGACAGGTAGACAATGAGCAGTTCTTC | CASSNSGQVDNEQFF | TRBJ2-1 | TRBV21-1 | NA | NA
TGTGCCAGCAGTTACTCGGGGGCTAGCTCCTACGAGCAGTACTTC | CASSYSGASSYEQYF | TRBJ2-7 | TRBV6-5 | NA | once